This entry lists 4 T cell receptor beta chains sequenced from one sample in a study of technical replicates of blood from a handful of donors. Profiled with immunoSEQ multiplex PCR; TCRdb holds only in-frame clones, not every one. The sample consists of roughly 83,000 clones, 85% to 95% of them appearing once. Material: T cells isolated from PBMCs. The receptors were sampled from a human donor in good health.

The chain has TRBV7-3 and TRBJ2-7; 12 bases agree with TRBD1. This CDR3 spans 15 amino acids. V was pared by 5 bases and J by 4 bases, with 6 bases of the junction left unmatched. Germline V gene sequence: CDR1 SGHTA, CDR2 FQGTGA. CDR3 bases: TGTGCCAGCAGCCCCCGGGGACAGGGGGCTTACGAGCAGTACTTC. Translated, it gives CASSPRGQGAYEQYF.

The gene calls are TRBV28 and TRBJ1-2, with 9 bases identical to TRBD1. CDR3 size: 14 residues. With 7 bases clipped from V and 4 bases from J, the junction kept 7 bases outside the gene matches. Germline loops: CDR1 MDHEN, CDR2 SYDVKM. The CDR3 coding sequence is TGTGCCAGCAACTGGAGGGGACAGGGCTATGGCTACACCTTC. This codes for CASNWRGQGYGYTF.

This clone showed up just a few times. J is TRBJ2-7 and V is TRBV4-2; tentatively, D is TRBD1 (7 bases). Between the trimmed V and J ends, which lost 1 base and 3 bases, there was a span of 19 bases. The CDR3 has 17 amino acids. CDR1 and CDR2 from the germline V gene are LGHNA and YNFKEQ. The CDR3 DNA sequence: TGTGCCAGCAGCCAAGTCACAATCCAGGGGGAGGTCTACGAGCAGTACTTC. Protein: CASSQVTIQGEVYEQYF.

The J gene is TRBJ1-4, the V gene TRBV7-6; D perhaps matches TRBD1 (6 bases). The length of the CDR3 is 16 residues. Germline V lookup: CDR1 SGHVS, CDR2 FNYEAQ. V gave up 5 bases and J gave up 7 bases, with 20 bases separating them. The chain's CDR3 is CASSAFGGATGEKLFF. CDR3 coding DNA: TGTGCCAGCAGCGCCTTCGGGGGGGCGACTGGTGAAAAACTGTTTTTT.